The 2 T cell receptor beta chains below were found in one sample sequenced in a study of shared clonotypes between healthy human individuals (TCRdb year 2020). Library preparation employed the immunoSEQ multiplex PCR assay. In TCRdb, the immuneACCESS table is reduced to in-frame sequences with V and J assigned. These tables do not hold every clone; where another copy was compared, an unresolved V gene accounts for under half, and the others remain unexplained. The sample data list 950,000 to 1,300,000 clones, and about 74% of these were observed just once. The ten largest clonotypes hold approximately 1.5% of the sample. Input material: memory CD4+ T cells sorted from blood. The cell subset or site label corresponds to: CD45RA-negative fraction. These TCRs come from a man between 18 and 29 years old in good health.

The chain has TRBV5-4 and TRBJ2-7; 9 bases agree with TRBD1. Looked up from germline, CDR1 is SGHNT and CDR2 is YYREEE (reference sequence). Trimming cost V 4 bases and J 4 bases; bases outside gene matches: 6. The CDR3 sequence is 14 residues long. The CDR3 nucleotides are TGTGCCAGCAGCCAAGGGACAGGGATGTACGAGCAGTACTTC. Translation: CASSQGTGMYEQYF.

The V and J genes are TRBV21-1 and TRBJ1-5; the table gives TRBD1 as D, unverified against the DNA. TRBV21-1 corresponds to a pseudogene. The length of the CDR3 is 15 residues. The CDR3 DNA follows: TGTGCCAGCAGCAAACAGGGTATGCGCAATCAGCCCCAGCATTTT. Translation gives CASSKQGMRNQPQHF.